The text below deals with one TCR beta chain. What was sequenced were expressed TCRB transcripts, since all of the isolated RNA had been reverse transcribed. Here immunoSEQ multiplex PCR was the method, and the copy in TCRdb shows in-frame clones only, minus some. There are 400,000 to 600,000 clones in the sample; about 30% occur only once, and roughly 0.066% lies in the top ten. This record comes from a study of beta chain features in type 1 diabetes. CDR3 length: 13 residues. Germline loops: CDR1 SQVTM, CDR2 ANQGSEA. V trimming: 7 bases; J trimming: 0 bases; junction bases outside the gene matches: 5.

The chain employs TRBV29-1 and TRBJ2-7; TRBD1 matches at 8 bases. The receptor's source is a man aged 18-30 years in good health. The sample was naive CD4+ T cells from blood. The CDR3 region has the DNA TGCAGCGAGTGGACAGGGCTCTCCTACGAGCAGTACTTC. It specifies CSEWTGLSYEQYF.